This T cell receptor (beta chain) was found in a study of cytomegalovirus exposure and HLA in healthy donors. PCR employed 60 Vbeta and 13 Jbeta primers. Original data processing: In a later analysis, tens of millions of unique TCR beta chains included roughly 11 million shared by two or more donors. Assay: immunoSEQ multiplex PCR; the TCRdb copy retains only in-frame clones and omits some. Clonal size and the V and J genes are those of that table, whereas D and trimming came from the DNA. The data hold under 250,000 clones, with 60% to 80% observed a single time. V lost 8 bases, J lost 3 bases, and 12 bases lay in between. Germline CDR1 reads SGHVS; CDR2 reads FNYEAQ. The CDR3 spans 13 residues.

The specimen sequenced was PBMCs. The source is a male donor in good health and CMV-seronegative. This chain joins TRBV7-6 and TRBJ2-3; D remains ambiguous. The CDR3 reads CASASEATDTQYF. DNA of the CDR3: TGTGCCAGCGCCAGCGAGGCAACAGATACGCAGTATTTT. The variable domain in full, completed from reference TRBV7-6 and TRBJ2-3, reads GAGVSQSPRYKVTKRGQDVALRCDPISGHVSLYWYRQALGQGPEFLTYFNYEAQQDKSGLPNDRFSAERPEGSISTLTIQRTEQRDSAMYRCASASEATDTQYFGPGTRLTVL.